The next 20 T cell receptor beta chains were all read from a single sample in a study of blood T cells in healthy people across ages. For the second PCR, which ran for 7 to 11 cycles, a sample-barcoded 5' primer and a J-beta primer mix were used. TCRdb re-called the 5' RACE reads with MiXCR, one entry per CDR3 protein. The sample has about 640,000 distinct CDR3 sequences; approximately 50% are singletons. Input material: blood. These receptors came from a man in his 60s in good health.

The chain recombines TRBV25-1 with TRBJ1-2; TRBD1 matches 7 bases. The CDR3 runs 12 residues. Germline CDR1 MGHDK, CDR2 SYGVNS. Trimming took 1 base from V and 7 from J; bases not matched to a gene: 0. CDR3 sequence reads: CASSESGGGYTF. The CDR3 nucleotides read TGTGCCAGCAGTGAATCAGGGGGTGGCTACACCTTC.

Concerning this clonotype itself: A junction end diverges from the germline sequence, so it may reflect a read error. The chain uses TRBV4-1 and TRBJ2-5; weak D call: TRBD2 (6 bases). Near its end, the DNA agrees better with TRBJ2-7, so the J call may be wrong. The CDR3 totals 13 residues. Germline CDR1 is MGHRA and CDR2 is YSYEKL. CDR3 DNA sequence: TGCACCAGCAGTCAAGGGAGGAGGTACGAGCAGTACTTC. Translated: CTSSQGRRYEQYF.

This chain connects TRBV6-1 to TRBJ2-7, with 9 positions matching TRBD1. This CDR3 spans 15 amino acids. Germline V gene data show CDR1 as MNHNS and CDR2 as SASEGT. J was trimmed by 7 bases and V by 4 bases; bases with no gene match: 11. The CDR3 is CASSGTGQGFNEQYF. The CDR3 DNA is TGTGCCAGCAGTGGAACGGGACAGGGTTTCAATGAGCAGTACTTC.

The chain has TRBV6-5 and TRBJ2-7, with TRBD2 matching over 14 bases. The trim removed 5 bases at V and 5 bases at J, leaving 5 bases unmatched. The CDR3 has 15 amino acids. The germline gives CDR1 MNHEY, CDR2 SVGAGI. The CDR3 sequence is CASSVQGLAGDEQYF. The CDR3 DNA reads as TGTGCCAGCAGTGTCCAGGGACTAGCGGGGGACGAGCAGTACTTC.

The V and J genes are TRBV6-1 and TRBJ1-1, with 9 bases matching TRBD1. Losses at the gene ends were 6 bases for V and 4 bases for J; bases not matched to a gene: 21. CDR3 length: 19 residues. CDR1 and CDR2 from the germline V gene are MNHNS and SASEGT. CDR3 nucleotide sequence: TGTGCCAGCAGAGACTTTACCGGGACAGGGAGGGGGTCGGGCACTGAAGCTTTCTTT. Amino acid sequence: CASRDFTGTGRGSGTEAFF.

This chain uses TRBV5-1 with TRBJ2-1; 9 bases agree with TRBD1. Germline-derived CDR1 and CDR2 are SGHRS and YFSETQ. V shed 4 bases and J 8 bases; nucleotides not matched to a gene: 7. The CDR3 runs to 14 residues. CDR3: CASSVDRGGDEQFF. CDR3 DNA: TGCGCCAGCAGCGTGGACAGGGGTGGCGATGAGCAGTTCTTC.

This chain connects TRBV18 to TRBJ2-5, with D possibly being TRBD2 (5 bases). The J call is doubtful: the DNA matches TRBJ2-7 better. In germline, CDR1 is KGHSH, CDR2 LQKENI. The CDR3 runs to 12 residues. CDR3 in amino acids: CASSPDGDEQYF. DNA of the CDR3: TGTGCCAGCTCACCCGACGGGGACGAGCAGTACTTC.

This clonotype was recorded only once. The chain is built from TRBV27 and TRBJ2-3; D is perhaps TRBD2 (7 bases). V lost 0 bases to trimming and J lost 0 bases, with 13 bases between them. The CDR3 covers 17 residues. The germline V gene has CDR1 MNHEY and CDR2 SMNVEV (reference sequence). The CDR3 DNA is TGTGCCAGCAGTTTATCGGGGGGGGCTGCTAGCACAGATACGCAGTATTTT. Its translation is CASSLSGGAASTDTQYF.

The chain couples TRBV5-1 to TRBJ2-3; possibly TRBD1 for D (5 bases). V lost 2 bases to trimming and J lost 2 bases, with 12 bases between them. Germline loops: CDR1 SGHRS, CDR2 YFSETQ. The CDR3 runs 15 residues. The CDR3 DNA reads TGCGCCAGCAGCTTCCCAGGGCAGGTCACAGATACGCAGTATTTT. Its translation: CASSFPGQVTDTQYF.

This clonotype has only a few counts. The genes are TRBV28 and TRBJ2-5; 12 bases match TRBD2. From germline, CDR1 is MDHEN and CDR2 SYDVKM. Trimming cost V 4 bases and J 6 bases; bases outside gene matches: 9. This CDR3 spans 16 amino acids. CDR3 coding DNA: TGTGCCAGCAGTTCACCGACTAGCGGGGGTAGAAAGACCCAGTACTTC. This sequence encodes CASSSPTSGGRKTQYF.

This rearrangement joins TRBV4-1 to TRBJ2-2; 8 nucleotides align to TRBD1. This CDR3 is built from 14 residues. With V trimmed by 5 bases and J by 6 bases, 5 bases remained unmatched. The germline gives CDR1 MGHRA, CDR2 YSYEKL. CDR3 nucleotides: TGCGCCAGCAGCGTCGGACAGGGACCCGGGGAGCTGTTTTTT. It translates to CASSVGQGPGELFF.

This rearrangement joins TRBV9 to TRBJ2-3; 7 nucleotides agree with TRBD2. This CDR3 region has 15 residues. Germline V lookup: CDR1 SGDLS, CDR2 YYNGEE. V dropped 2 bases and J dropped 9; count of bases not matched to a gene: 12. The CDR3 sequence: CASSVASGGSGTQYF. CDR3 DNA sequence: TGTGCCAGCAGCGTGGCTAGCGGTGGGTCAGGGACGCAGTATTTT. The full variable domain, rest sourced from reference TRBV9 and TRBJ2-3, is DSGVTQTPKHLITATGQRVTLRCSPRSGDLSVYWYQQSLDQGLQFLIQYYNGEERAKGNILERFSAQQFPDLHSELNLSSLELGDSALYFCASSVASGGSGTQYFGPGTRLTVL.

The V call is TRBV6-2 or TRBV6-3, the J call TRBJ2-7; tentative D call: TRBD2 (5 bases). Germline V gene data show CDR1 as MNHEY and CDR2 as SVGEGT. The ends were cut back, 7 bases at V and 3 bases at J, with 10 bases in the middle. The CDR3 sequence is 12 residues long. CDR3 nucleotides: TGTGCCAGCAAGGAGGCGTACTACGAGCAGTACTTC. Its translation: CASKEAYYEQYF.

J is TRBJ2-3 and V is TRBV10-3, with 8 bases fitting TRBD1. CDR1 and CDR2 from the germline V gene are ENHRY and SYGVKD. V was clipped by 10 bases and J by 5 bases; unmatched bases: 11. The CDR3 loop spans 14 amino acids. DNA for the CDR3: TGTGCCACCGTAGACAGGGGCCTTCAAGATACGCAGTATTTT. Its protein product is CATVDRGLQDTQYF.

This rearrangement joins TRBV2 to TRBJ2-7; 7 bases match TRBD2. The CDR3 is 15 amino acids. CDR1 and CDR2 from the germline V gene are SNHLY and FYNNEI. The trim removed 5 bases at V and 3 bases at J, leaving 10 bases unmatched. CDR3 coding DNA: TGTGCCAGCAGTCCCGTCATCGGCGGGGGCTACGAGCAGTACTTC. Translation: CASSPVIGGGYEQYF.

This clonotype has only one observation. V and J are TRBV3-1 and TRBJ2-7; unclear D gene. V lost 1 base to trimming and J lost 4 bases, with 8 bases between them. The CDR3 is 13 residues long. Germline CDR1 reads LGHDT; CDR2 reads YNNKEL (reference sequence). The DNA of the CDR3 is TGTGCCAGCAGCCAAGCAGGCCGGTACGAGCAGTACTTC. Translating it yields CASSQAGRYEQYF.

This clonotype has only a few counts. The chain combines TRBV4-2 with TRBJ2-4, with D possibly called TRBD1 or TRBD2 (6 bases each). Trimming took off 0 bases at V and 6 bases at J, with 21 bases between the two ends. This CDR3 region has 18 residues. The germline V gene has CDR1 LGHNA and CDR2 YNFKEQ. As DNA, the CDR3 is TGTGCCAGCAGCCAAGATAGGAGCCCCAAAGGGGGAGGAAACATTCAGTACTTC. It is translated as CASSQDRSPKGGGNIQYF.

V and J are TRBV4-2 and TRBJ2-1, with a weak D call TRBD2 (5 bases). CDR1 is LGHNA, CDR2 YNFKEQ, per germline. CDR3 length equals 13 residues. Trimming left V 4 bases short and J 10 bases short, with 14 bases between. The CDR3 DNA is TGTGCCAGCAGCCCGCCGCGGGTCCGGGAGCAGTTCTTC. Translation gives CASSPPRVREQFF.

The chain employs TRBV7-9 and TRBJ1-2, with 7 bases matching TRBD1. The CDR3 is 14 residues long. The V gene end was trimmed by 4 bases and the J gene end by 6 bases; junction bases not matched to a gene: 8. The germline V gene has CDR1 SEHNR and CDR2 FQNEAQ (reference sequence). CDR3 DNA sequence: TGTGCCAGCAGCTGGGACAGCGACTCCAATGGCTACACCTTC. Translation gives CASSWDSDSNGYTF.

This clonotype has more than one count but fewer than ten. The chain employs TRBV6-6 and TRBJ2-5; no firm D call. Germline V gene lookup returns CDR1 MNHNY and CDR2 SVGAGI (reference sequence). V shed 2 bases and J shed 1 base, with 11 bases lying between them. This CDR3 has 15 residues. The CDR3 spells CASSYGMRSQETQYF. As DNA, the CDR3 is TGTGCCAGCAGTTACGGGATGAGGTCCCAAGAGACCCAGTACTTC.